Listed here are 22 T cell receptor beta chains from one sample, sequenced in a study of blood T cell repertoires in COVID-19. The assay was immunoSEQ multiplex PCR, and TCRdb's table has in-frame clones only and misses some. The data show hundreds of thousands of clones, with 90% to 95% seen just once and 3% to 4% held by the top ten. Specimen: peripheral blood. These receptors were taken from a woman between 18 and 29 years old who had recovered from COVID-19.

The chain carries TRBV5-1 and TRBJ2-2; TRBD1 agrees at 9 bases. The V gene end was trimmed by 1 base and the J gene end by 6 bases; junction bases not matched to a gene: 7. Germline CDR1 is SGHRS and CDR2 is YFSETQ. The length of the CDR3 is 16 residues. As DNA, the CDR3 is TGCGCCAGCAGCTTGACAACAGGGGGCGCTCCCGGGGAGCTGTTTTTT. As protein: CASSLTTGGAPGELFF.

The chain links TRBV30 to TRBJ2-1; the match to TRBD2 covers 8 bases. Unmatched junction bases numbered 5, after V lost 3 bases and J lost 1 base. CDR3 length equals 15 residues. Germline V CDR1 and CDR2: GTSNPN, SVGIG (reference sequence). For the CDR3, the DNA is TGTGCCTGGAGCTTAACTAGCGGTTCCTACAATGAGCAGTTCTTC. Encoded protein: CAWSLTSGSYNEQFF.

This chain uses TRBV9 with TRBJ1-6; the D gene is possibly TRBD1 (5 bases). The length of the CDR3 is 14 residues. The germline CDR1 and CDR2 sequences are SGDLS and YYNGEE. V shed 0 bases and J shed 7 bases, with 8 bases lying between them. CDR3 sequence reads: CASSVEAGNSPLHF. CDR3 nucleotide sequence: TGTGCCAGCAGCGTAGAGGCAGGGAATTCACCCCTCCACTTT.

This sequence joins TRBV6-1 and TRBJ2-7; 12 positions agree with TRBD2. Unmatched junction bases numbered 3, after V lost 3 bases and J lost 0 bases. Germline V gene sequence: CDR1 MNHNS, CDR2 SASEGT. The CDR3 length is 16 residues. CDR3 region: CASSDWTSGDSYEQYV. DNA of the CDR3: TGTGCCAGCAGTGATTGGACTAGCGGGGACTCCTACGAGCAGTACGTC.

This chain connects TRBV5-1 to TRBJ2-3; D gene unclear. Trimming left V 0 bases short and J 6 bases short, with 11 bases between. This CDR3 spans 14 amino acids. Germline loops: CDR1 SGHRS, CDR2 YFSETQ. The CDR3 sequence: CASSLAWVADTQYF. For the CDR3, the DNA is TGCGCCAGCAGCTTGGCCTGGGTAGCCGATACGCAGTATTTT.

The rearrangement links TRBV6-2 or TRBV6-3 to TRBJ1-5; D not certain. Germline assignment: CDR1 MNHEY and CDR2 SVGEGT. The CDR3 extends over 15 amino acids. The V end lost 6 bases, the J end lost 0 bases, and 12 bases lay between the germline ends. The CDR3: CASSPTGYSNQPQHF. The CDR3 nucleotides are TGTGCCAGCAGCCCGACGGGGTATAGCAATCAGCCCCAGCATTTT.

This chain links TRBV7-2 with TRBJ2-7, with 12 bases matching TRBD2. J was trimmed by 2 bases and V by 5 bases; bases with no gene match: 13. This CDR3 is built from 18 residues. CDR1 and CDR2 from the germline V gene are SGHTA and FQGNSA. The CDR3 region is CASSACGTSGPGAYEQYV. The DNA of the CDR3 is TGTGCCAGCAGCGCCTGCGGGACTAGCGGGCCCGGAGCCTACGAGCAGTACGTC.

The rearrangement uses TRBV7-2 and TRBJ2-1; 11 bases align to TRBD2. Germline lookup yields CDR1 SGHTA and CDR2 FQGNSA. The V segment lost 5 bases and the J segment 13 bases; nucleotides outside the gene matches: 10. This CDR3 comprises 14 residues. Written as DNA, the CDR3 is TGTGCCAGCAGCCCCCGGTCTAGCGGGAGGACACAGTTCTTC. Protein: CASSPRSSGRTQFF.

The CDR3 DNA reads as TGCGCCAGCAGCTTACTTACAGGGGGGGACTATGGCTACACCTTC. This gives the protein CASSLLTGGDYGYTF. The chain joins TRBV5-1 to TRBJ1-2, with 8 bases matching TRBD1. Looked up from germline, CDR1 is SGHRS and CDR2 is YFSETQ. CDR3 length: 15 residues. With 2 bases clipped from V and 3 bases from J, the junction kept 6 bases outside the gene matches.

The chain uses TRBV11-3 and TRBJ2-3; D ambiguous. Germline V CDR1 and CDR2: SGHNT, YENEEA. The CDR3 runs 15 residues. Trimming pared 0 bases from V and 0 bases from J, leaving 7 bases between. The DNA of the CDR3 is TGTGCCAGCAGCTTAGAACAAATTAGCACAGATACGCAGTATTTT. Residues: CASSLEQISTDTQYF.

This sequence joins TRBV29-1 and TRBJ1-1, with D unclear. Germline V gene data show CDR1 as SQVTM and CDR2 as ANQGSEA. The CDR3 runs 14 residues. V lost 1 base, J lost 1 base, and 10 bases lay in between. The CDR3 DNA reads as TGCAGCGTTGAAGGGGTTCAGGCGAACACTGAAGCTTTCTTT. Protein product: CSVEGVQANTEAFF.

This clone was picked up a small number of times. V is TRBV5-6 and J is TRBJ1-3; D is unclear. V dropped 3 bases and J dropped 4 bases, with 20 bases sitting between them. Germline assignment: CDR1 SGHDT and CDR2 YYEEEE. This CDR3 spans 17 amino acids. This chain's CDR3 is CASSSYTGNIPGNTIYF. CDR3 sequence (DNA): TGTGCCAGCAGCTCATACACCGGGAACATACCCGGAAACACCATATATTTT.

The V call is TRBV25-1, the J call TRBJ2-3; D possibly corresponds to TRBD2 (6 bases). The V end was cut by 7 bases, the J end by 4 bases, with 15 bases between. CDR1 MGHDK and CDR2 SYGVNS come from the germline V gene. The CDR3 has 14 amino acids. Here the CDR3 reads CASNRTNRSDTQYF. The CDR3 nucleotides are TGTGCCAGCAACCGGACTAACCGATCAGATACGCAGTATTTT.

On this clone itself: Without the conserved terminal phenylalanine or tryptophan, this CDR3 likely stems from a read error. The DNA is omitted, as the CDR3 cannot be located on it reliably, and the CDR3 follows TCRdb's listing. The genes are TRBV7-9 and TRBJ1-2; TRBD1, the D gene given by the table, was not confirmed from the DNA. The CDR3 has 12 residues if both end residues are counted. Germline CDR1 SEHNR, CDR2 FQNEAQ (reference sequence). CDR3 amino acids: CASSSGPRTFIL.

This clone was recorded only once. CDR3 bases: TGTGCCAGCTCACCACCGGGCTGGGGCTGGGGCACCGGGGAGCTGTTTTTT. Translating it yields CASSPPGWGWGTGELFF. This chain connects TRBV18 to TRBJ2-2; D possibly corresponds to TRBD1 (5 bases). The CDR3 has 17 amino acids. V lost 0 bases, J lost 4 bases, and 15 bases lay in between. CDR1 is KGHSH and CDR2 is LQKENI in the germline V gene.

The chain has TRBV4-3 and TRBJ2-4; D is perhaps TRBD2 (6 bases). CDR1 is LGHNA, CDR2 YSLEER, per germline. The CDR3 loop spans 18 amino acids. With 3 bases removed from V and 1 base from J, the gap between germline ends came to 19 bases. The CDR3 region is CASSQVRGSGAAKNIQYF. CDR3 bases: TGCGCCAGCAGCCAGGTGAGGGGCTCGGGAGCGGCCAAAAACATTCAGTACTTC.

In this sample, this clone turned up once. The rearrangement uses TRBV12-3 or TRBV12-4 and TRBJ2-1; D gene ambiguous. V was pared by 4 bases and J by 13 bases, with 11 bases between. The CDR3 has 11 residues. CDR3 in DNA: TGTGCCAGCAGTTCTCAGGTCCTCCAGTTCTTC. Protein product: CASSSQVLQFF.

V is TRBV24-1 and J is TRBJ2-1, with 10 bases identical to TRBD2. CDR1 KGHDR and CDR2 SFDVKD come from the germline V gene. The CDR3 sequence is 15 residues long. With 5 bases clipped from V and 3 bases from J, the junction kept 3 bases outside the gene matches. CDR3: CATSVGLARYNEQFF. The CDR3 nucleotides are TGTGCCACCAGTGTGGGACTAGCGCGCTACAATGAGCAGTTCTTC.

DNA for the CDR3: TGTGCCAGCAGTTCAGACACCTGCTCCTACAATGAGCAGTTCTTC. Its translation: CASSSDTCSYNEQFF. The rearrangement uses TRBV6-5 and TRBJ2-1; D is unclear. Trimming left V 4 bases short and J 0 bases short, with 10 bases between. This CDR3 contains 15 residues. The germline CDR1 and CDR2 sequences are MNHEY and SVGAGI.

The rearrangement uses TRBV9 and TRBJ2-3; 10 nucleotides agree with TRBD2. The germline gives CDR1 SGDLS, CDR2 YYNGEE. With 0 bases clipped from V and 6 bases from J, the junction kept 4 bases outside the gene matches. The CDR3 contains 15 residues. CDR3 in DNA: TGTGCCAGCAGCGTAGGTGCTAGCGGGAGCGATACGCAGTATTTT. The encoded protein is CASSVGASGSDTQYF.

The chain joins TRBV13 to TRBJ2-1; TRBD2 is a possible D gene (5 bases). Germline-derived CDR1 and CDR2 are PRHDT and FYEKMQ (reference sequence). The CDR3 sequence is 16 residues long. V was shortened by 2 bases and J by 0 bases, with 11 bases between the two germline ends. As DNA, the CDR3 is TGTGCCAGCAGCTTATTTCCGGGAAGCTCCTACAATGAGCAGTTCTTC. This translates into CASSLFPGSSYNEQFF.

The chain joins TRBV10-3 to TRBJ2-1, with 7 bases matching TRBD2. Germline CDR1 and CDR2: ENHRY and SYGVKD. Trimming at V came to 11 bases and at J to 7 bases, leaving 11 bases not matched to a gene. The CDR3 is 13 residues long. The CDR3 loop reads CALGAGVLNEQFF. The CDR3 DNA reads TGTGCCCTGGGTGCGGGAGTATTAAATGAGCAGTTCTTC.